This TCR beta chain was documented in a study of Tregs in tolerant kidney transplant recipients. In germline, CDR1 is MNHNY, CDR2 SVGAGI (reference sequence). The CDR3 covers 15 residues. Trimming removed 0 bases at V and 7 bases at J, with 10 bases between. The study's findings and limits: Expanding Tregs on activated donor B cells appeared to best identify donor-specific TCRbeta clones.

Some clones are missing from TCRdb's copy, which holds only in-frame ones; the method was immunoSEQ multiplex PCR. The table lists some 60,000 clones, 83% of them singletons. About this clone itself: Its specificity is unknown.

Thawed PBMCs were FACS-sorted into unstimulated CD4+CD25+CD127- regulatory T cells, CD4+CD25- non-regulatory cells, CD4 and CD8 cells. The receptor comes from a human donor in good health. The sequenced sample consisted of CD4+ T cells from blood. This chain links TRBV6-6 with TRBJ1-6, with a tentative D call TRBD1 (6 bases). CDR3: CASSYSQGFNSPLHF. The CDR3 DNA reads TGTGCCAGCAGTTACTCCCAGGGGTTCAATTCACCCCTCCACTTT.